A selection of T cell receptor beta chains follows, all from one sample in a study of blood T cells in healthy people across ages. TCRdb itself ran the 5' RACE reads through MiXCR, one entry per CDR3 protein. The table records about 1.8 million distinct CDR3 sequences, approximately 50% of them present only once. The sample taken for sequencing was blood. The receptors shown here come from a middle-aged woman in good health. Each CDR3 is given with its conserved first and last residue. The D gene is left open where the match is weak. Not all rows give a size; the values are once, few, many and, for expanded clones, a class.

CDR3 DNA | CDR3 protein | V gene | CDR3 length | D gene | J gene | clone size
TGTGCCAGCACCAAGACAGGGGAGATGAACACTGAAGCTTTCTTT | CASTKTGEMNTEAFF | TRBV28 | 15 | TRBD1 | TRBJ1-1 | .
TGTGCCAGCGATCCGGGACAGGGCAGCACAGATACGCAGTATTTT | CASDPGQGSTDTQYF | TRBV2 | 15 | TRBD1 | TRBJ2-3 | few
TGTGCCAGCGCTGGGCGGGGGGGCAGGACAGATACGCAGTATTTT | CASAGRGGRTDTQYF | TRBV13 | 15 | TRBD2 | TRBJ2-3 | .
TGTGCCACCAGCCCATCGAGGGACAGGGATGAAAAACTGTTTTTT | CATSPSRDRDEKLFF | TRBV15 | 15 | TRBD1 | TRBJ1-4 | .
TGTGCCAGCAGTGCGCGACAGTCCCAAGAGACCCAGTACTTC | CASSARQSQETQYF | TRBV6-6 | 14 | . | TRBJ2-5 | .
TGTGCCAGCAGTTATCTTCAAAGGTACAATGAGCAGTTCTTC | CASSYLQRYNEQFF | TRBV6-2/TRBV6-3 | 14 | . | TRBJ2-1 | .
TGTGCCACCAGTGATTTAGGAGAGAGGAGCTCCTACAATGAGCAGTTCTTC | CATSDLGERSSYNEQFF | TRBV24-1 | 17 | . | TRBJ2-1 | .
TGTGCCAGCAGTTCCCCTCAAGGGGGGAACACTGAAGCTTTCTTT | CASSSPQGGNTEAFF | TRBV27 | 15 | . | TRBJ1-1 | .
TGTGCCAGCAGCTCCAGGGTCTGGACTAATGGCTACACCTTC | CASSSRVWTNGYTF | TRBV7-2 | 14 | . | TRBJ1-2 | .
TGCGCCAGCAGCCAAGGACCTCGTCAGGGTGGCGAAAAACTGTTTTTT | CASSQGPRQGGEKLFF | TRBV4-3 | 16 | . | TRBJ1-4 | .
TGCGCCAGCAGCTTGAGGGACAGGGCTACTGAAGCTTTCTTT | CASSLRDRATEAFF | TRBV5-1 | 14 | TRBD1 | TRBJ1-1 | .
TGTGCCAGCAGTTACTCAGTTTTAGCCTATGGCTACACCTTC | CASSYSVLAYGYTF | TRBV6-2/TRBV6-3 | 14 | . | TRBJ1-2 | .
TGTGCCAGCAGCTTTGGGACAGGGAATGAAAAACTGTTTTTT | CASSFGTGNEKLFF | TRBV13 | 14 | TRBD1 | TRBJ1-4 | few
TGTGCCAGCAGTCAGCCCCCGGGGGCCTCCTCCTACAATGAGCAGTTCTTC | CASSQPPGASSYNEQFF | TRBV28 | 17 | . | TRBJ2-1 | few
TGCGCCAGCAGCCAAGATCCGACAGGGTTGGTAGACGAGCAGTACTTC | CASSQDPTGLVDEQYF | TRBV4-3 | 16 | TRBD1 | TRBJ2-7 | .
TGTGCCAGCAGTTTTATCGGGAGCACAGATACGCAGTATTTT | CASSFIGSTDTQYF | TRBV12-3/TRBV12-4 | 14 | . | TRBJ2-3 | few
TGTGCCACCAGTGAATCCAGGGACTACAATGAGCAGTTCTTC | CATSESRDYNEQFF | TRBV24-1 | 14 | . | TRBJ2-1 | .
TGCAGTGCTGGCGCCGTGAAGGTGGGGGAGACCCAGTACTTC | CSAGAVKVGETQYF | TRBV20-1 | 14 | . | TRBJ2-5 | few
TGTGCCAGCAGTCCGGACAGGAGTAGCTTCTACGAGCAGTACTTC | CASSPDRSSFYEQYF | TRBV6-5 | 15 | TRBD1 | TRBJ2-7 | .
TGCAGTGCTAGTCAGGGACAAACACCCAATGAGCAGTTCTTC | CSASQGQTPNEQFF | TRBV20-1 | 14 | . | TRBJ2-1 | .
TGTGCCAGCAGCGCGGGGACAGGAACTAATGAAAAACTGTTTTTT | CASSAGTGTNEKLFF | TRBV7-9 | 15 | TRBD1 | TRBJ1-4 | .
TGTGCCAGCAGAACCCTCACGGGGCGTCTAGATGAGCAGTTCTTC | CASRTLTGRLDEQFF | TRBV6-6 | 15 | . | TRBJ2-1 | .
TGTGCCAGCAGCCTTCTAAGCGACAATGAGCAGTTCTTC | CASSLLSDNEQFF | TRBV7-2 | 13 | . | TRBJ2-1 | few
TGTGCCAGCAGTTCCCCGGACAGGGTGGTGGCCAACGTCCTGACTTTC | CASSSPDRVVANVLTF | TRBV28 | 16 | TRBD1 | TRBJ2-6 | few
TGTGCCAGCAGCAAGACTCGAGAGACCCAGTACTTC | CASSKTRETQYF | TRBV6-2/TRBV6-3 | 12 | . | TRBJ2-5 | .
TGTGCCAGCAGTTTATTTACGGTACAAGAGACCCAGTACTTC | CASSLFTVQETQYF | TRBV28 | 14 | . | TRBJ2-5 | .
TGTGCCAGCAGTTATGGGTCCGGCATATGGGGCCACGCAGATACGCAGTATTTT | CASSYGSGIWGHADTQYF | TRBV6-5 | 18 | . | TRBJ2-3 | few
TGTGCCAGCAGCTTAGTAGCTAGCGGGGATACGCAGTATTTT | CASSLVASGDTQYF | TRBV7-8 | 14 | TRBD2 | TRBJ2-3 | few
TGCAGCGTTGAAGTTGGACCTTCCTATGGCTACACCTTC | CSVEVGPSYGYTF | TRBV29-1 | 13 | . | TRBJ1-2 | .
TGTGCCAGCAGTTTAAATTTGGGTGGCCAGCCCCAGCATTTT | CASSLNLGGQPQHF | TRBV12-3/TRBV12-4 | 14 | . | TRBJ1-5 | .
TGCGCCAGCACCAAGGGACTAGCGGGACCCGGGGATACGCAGTATTTT | CASTKGLAGPGDTQYF | TRBV5-1 | 16 | TRBD2 | TRBJ2-3 | .
TGTGCCAGCAGCCAGGGGGGACAGGGGTTTCGTCGAGAGCAGTACTTC | CASSQGGQGFRREQYF | TRBV3-1 | 16 | TRBD1 | TRBJ2-4 | .
TGTGCCAGTAGTATAGACAGGGCGGACATTCAGTACTTC | CASSIDRADIQYF | TRBV19 | 13 | . | TRBJ2-4 | .
TGTGCCAGCAGTGAATGGGGGGCATCCTACAATGAGCAGTTCTTC | CASSEWGASYNEQFF | TRBV25-1 | 15 | . | TRBJ2-1 | .
TGTGCCAGCAGACTGACAGGAACCCAAGCCGAGCAGTACTTC | CASRLTGTQAEQYF | TRBV7-2 | 14 | . | TRBJ2-7 | few
TGCAGTGCTGGGGACAGGGGTGAGGAGACCCAGTACTTC | CSAGDRGEETQYF | TRBV20-1 | 13 | TRBD1 | TRBJ2-5 | .
TGTGCCAGCAGCCAAGATTGGTTTGGTACGCAGTATTTT | CASSQDWFGTQYF | TRBV14 | 13 | . | TRBJ2-3 | .
TGCGCCAGCAGCCAAGCTTGGGTTGGTTCCTACAATGAGCAGTTCTTC | CASSQAWVGSYNEQFF | TRBV4-1 | 16 | . | TRBJ2-1 | .
TGTGCCAGCAGCCTTCGGGGCGGGGGGCTCTACGAGCAGTACTTC | CASSLRGGGLYEQYF | TRBV3-1 | 15 | TRBD2 | TRBJ2-7 | .
TGTGCCAGCAGCGATAACATTGACAGCTCCTACGAGCAGTACTTC | CASSDNIDSSYEQYF | TRBV7-9 | 15 | . | TRBJ2-7 | .
TGCAGTGCCCCTTCGTCGGGGGCCTTTCGGTACACTGAAGCTTTCTTT | CSAPSSGAFRYTEAFF | TRBV20-1 | 16 | . | TRBJ1-1 | .
TGTGCCACCAGTGATTTGAAGGGGAGCTCCTACGAGCAGTACTTC | CATSDLKGSSYEQYF | TRBV24-1 | 15 | . | TRBJ2-7 | .
TGTGCCAGCAGGGACGGTGTCAATGAGCAGTTCTTC | CASRDGVNEQFF | TRBV6-5 | 12 | . | TRBJ2-1 | .
TGTGCCAGCAGTGAACCATCTCGAGGGGCAACTAATGAAAAACTGTTTTTT | CASSEPSRGATNEKLFF | TRBV25-1 | 17 | . | TRBJ1-4 | .
TGTGCCAGCAGACCCGACAGGGGGCTTAATGAAAAACTGTTTTTT | CASRPDRGLNEKLFF | TRBV2 | 15 | TRBD1 | TRBJ1-4 | .
TGTGCCAGCAGTTACCCTACACTACGGACCAAGGATAGGTCTAGCGGTTACAATGAGCAGTTCTTC | CASSYPTLRTKDRSSGYNEQFF | TRBV6-2/TRBV6-3 | 22 | TRBD2 | TRBJ2-1 | .
TGCAGCGTTGAAGTCGCGAGCACAGATACGCAGTATTTT | CSVEVASTDTQYF | TRBV29-1 | 13 | . | TRBJ2-3 | few
TGTGCCACCAGGGGATCGGGCGCAGATACGCAGTATTTT | CATRGSGADTQYF | TRBV24-1 | 13 | . | TRBJ2-3 | .
TGCGCCAGCAGTTTGGACAGGGAGTTTCCCGAGCAGTACTTC | CASSLDREFPEQYF | TRBV5-1 | 14 | TRBD1 | TRBJ2-7 | few
TGTGCCAGCGGGAAGGGGGTCCGCACAGATACGCAGTATTTT | CASGKGVRTDTQYF | TRBV7-2 | 14 | . | TRBJ2-3 | few
TGCAGTGCCATACCGCCGACTAGCGGGGGTGATACGCAGTATTTT | CSAIPPTSGGDTQYF | TRBV20-1 | 15 | TRBD2 | TRBJ2-3 | .
TGTGCCAGCAGCTCCATGAGTTTTGTCCAAGAGACCCAGTACTTC | CASSSMSFVQETQYF | TRBV7-2 | 15 | . | TRBJ2-5 | .
TGTGCCAGCAGTTACTCTAGCGGGGGGGCGTGGGAGACCCAGTACTTC | CASSYSSGGAWETQYF | TRBV6-6 | 16 | TRBD2 | TRBJ2-5 | .
TGTGCCAGCGATGAGGTACGCGGCTACACCTTC | CASDEVRGYTF | TRBV2 | 11 | . | TRBJ1-2 | once
TGTGCCAGCAGCCCTCTGGGGGATGAGCAGTTCTTC | CASSPLGDEQFF | TRBV3-1 | 12 | . | TRBJ2-1 | many